Following are 25 T cell receptor beta chains from one sample sequenced in a study of cytomegalovirus exposure and HLA in healthy donors. Produced via immunoSEQ multiplex PCR; TCRdb's table is partial and in-frame only. This sample has roughly 150,000 clones, with roughly 92% found just once. Material: PBMCs. The receptors stem from a man aged 18 to 29 in good health and CMV-seronegative.

The genes are TRBV6-1 and TRBJ1-2; D is undetermined. The CDR3 consists of 12 residues. V shed 2 bases and J shed 6 bases, with 7 bases lying between them. Looked up from germline, CDR1 is MNHNS and CDR2 is SASEGT. The CDR3 is CASSESQHGYTF. As DNA, the CDR3 is TGTGCCAGCAGTGAATCACAGCATGGCTACACCTTC.

Written as DNA, the CDR3 is TGTGCCAGCTTGACTGGACTAGCGGATTACGAGCAGTACGTC. Protein: CASLTGLADYEQYV. The genes are TRBV9 and TRBJ2-7; TRBD2 aligns across 10 bases. Germline V gene sequence: CDR1 SGDLS, CDR2 YYNGEE. The length of the CDR3 is 14 residues. The junction had 8 bases not matched to a gene; V was cut back by 7 bases and J by 4 bases.

J is TRBJ2-3 and V is TRBV4-1; D gene unclear. V was cut by 1 base and J by 2 bases, with 7 bases left in between. The CDR3 totals 14 residues. Germline-derived CDR1 and CDR2 are MGHRA and YSYEKL. Here the CDR3 DNA reads TGCGCCAGCAGCCAAGGCCGGTTCACAGATACGCAGTATTTT. Protein product: CASSQGRFTDTQYF.

The genes are TRBV6-1 and TRBJ1-2, with D hard to call. This CDR3 has 13 residues. Germline V gene data show CDR1 as MNHNS and CDR2 as SASEGT. V shed 2 bases and J shed 5 bases, with 9 bases lying between them. DNA of the CDR3: TGTGCCAGCAGTGAAATCGGGTTTTATGGCTACACCTTC. This translates into CASSEIGFYGYTF.

This rearrangement joins TRBV5-1 to TRBJ2-3; the match to TRBD2 covers 12 bases. The germline gives CDR1 SGHRS, CDR2 YFSETQ. V dropped 4 bases and J dropped 2; count of bases not matched to a gene: 5. The CDR3 runs 16 residues. The CDR3 DNA sequence: TGCGCCAGCAGCGACAGACTAGCGGGGGTCACAGATACGCAGTATTTT. This codes for CASSDRLAGVTDTQYF.

The V gene is TRBV5-4, the J gene TRBJ2-1; 8 bases match TRBD2. The CDR3 loop spans 14 amino acids. Trimming cost V 5 bases and J 5 bases; bases outside gene matches: 6. Per the germline V gene, CDR1 is SGHNT and CDR2 is YYREEE (reference sequence). CDR3 nucleotide sequence: TGTGCCAGCAGACCGGGGACTAGGAACAATGAGCAGTTCTTC. It is translated as CASRPGTRNNEQFF.

The rearrangement joins TRBV2 to TRBJ2-3; 8 nucleotides agree with TRBD1. The V segment lost 6 bases and the J segment 4 bases; nucleotides outside the gene matches: 6. The CDR3 sequence is 14 residues long. The germline gives CDR1 SNHLY, CDR2 FYNNEI. The CDR3 region is CASRDRDFSDTQYF. The CDR3, as DNA: TGTGCCAGCAGGGACAGGGATTTTTCAGATACGCAGTATTTT.

The V gene is TRBV6-5, the J gene TRBJ2-3; weak D call: TRBD1 (5 bases). Germline V lookup: CDR1 MNHEY, CDR2 SVGAGI. The CDR3 is 14 amino acids. Trimming removed 0 bases at V and 5 bases at J, with 9 bases between. In nucleotides, the CDR3 is TGTGCCAGCAGTTACTCGTGGGGCCTAGATACGCAGTATTTT. As protein: CASSYSWGLDTQYF.

The J gene is TRBJ1-2, the V gene TRBV4-1, with D unclear. Between the trimmed V and J ends, which lost 1 base and 8 bases, there was a span of 11 bases. Per germline, CDR1 MGHRA and CDR2 YSYEKL. This CDR3 region has 13 residues. The CDR3 loop is CASSQVQEEGYTF. The DNA for the CDR3 is TGCGCCAGCAGCCAAGTTCAGGAGGAAGGCTACACCTTC.

The count of this clone is one. The chain is built from TRBV4-1 and TRBJ2-1; 8 bases map to TRBD2. There are 15 residues in the CDR3. Germline-derived CDR1 and CDR2 are MGHRA and YSYEKL. V lost 4 bases and J lost 8; bases outside the gene matches: 10. CDR3 in DNA: TGCGCCAGCAGCCTCCAATCCGGGGGGGACGATGAGCAGTTCTTC. Translating gives CASSLQSGGDDEQFF.

The chain uses TRBV7-6 and TRBJ2-1; perhaps TRBD1 as D (6 bases). The CDR3 totals 18 residues. Per germline, CDR1 SGHVS and CDR2 FNYEAQ. The V gene lost 1 base and the J gene lost 8 bases, with 24 bases spanning the gap. CDR3 residues: CASSLEGSWGRFQDEQFF. The CDR3 nucleotides read TGTGCCAGCAGCTTAGAAGGGAGTTGGGGGCGCTTTCAGGATGAGCAGTTCTTC.

The chain recombines TRBV5-4 with TRBJ2-3; 7 bases match TRBD2. Trimming removed 4 bases from V and 2 bases from J; junction bases left unmatched: 7. This CDR3 is 15 amino acids long. Germline loops: CDR1 SGHNT, CDR2 YYREEE (reference sequence). The CDR3 sequence: CASSQIAGNTDTQYF. The CDR3 nucleotides read TGTGCCAGCAGCCAAATAGCGGGTAACACAGATACGCAGTATTTT.

V is TRBV29-1 and J is TRBJ1-2, with 7 bases identical to TRBD1. V shed 2 bases, J shed 3 bases, and the junction held 9 bases outside the gene matches. Looked up from germline, CDR1 is SQVTM and CDR2 is ANQGSEA. CDR3 length equals 15 residues. The CDR3 DNA reads TGCAGCGTTGAAAATACCCGGGACAGTTACTATGGCTACACCTTC. Protein sequence: CSVENTRDSYYGYTF.

This clone was recorded once. CDR3 bases: TGCGCCAGCAGTGATGGGCCAGGAAACACCATATATTTT. This gives the protein CASSDGPGNTIYF. J is TRBJ1-3 and V is TRBV10-1, with D unclear. Germline CDR1 is WNHNN and CDR2 is SYGVQD (reference sequence). V lost 3 bases, J lost 4 bases, and 7 bases lay in between. The CDR3 covers 13 residues.

V gene TRBV7-9 combines with J gene TRBJ2-5, with 13 bases that match TRBD2. Losses at the gene ends were 5 bases for V and 5 bases for J; bases not matched to a gene: 11. The CDR3 extends over 17 amino acids. CDR1 and CDR2 from the germline V gene are SEHNR and FQNEAQ (reference sequence). CDR3 region: CASSPTGTSGIKETQYF. The CDR3 nucleotides are TGTGCCAGCAGCCCCACGGGGACTAGCGGGATAAAGGAGACCCAGTACTTC.

The chain recombines TRBV10-1 with TRBJ2-7; no definite D call. Germline V gene sequence: CDR1 WNHNN, CDR2 SYGVQD (reference sequence). The CDR3 is 11 residues long. V lost 7 bases to trimming and J lost 3 bases, with 7 bases between them. DNA of the CDR3: TGCGCCAGCAAATGCAGCTACGAGCAGTACTTC. It specifies CASKCSYEQYF.

The J gene is TRBJ2-5, the V gene TRBV7-2, with a weak D call TRBD1 (5 bases). V gave up 0 bases and J gave up 9 bases, with 11 bases separating them. CDR1 and CDR2 (germline): SGHTA, FQGNSA. This CDR3 contains 13 residues. Written as DNA, the CDR3 is TGTGCCAGCAGCTTAGCCAGGGTCGAGGCCCAGTACTTC. It translates to CASSLARVEAQYF.

This chain connects TRBV9 to TRBJ2-3; tentative D call: TRBD2 (6 bases). The CDR3 is made up of 15 amino acids. Deletions cut 4 bases from V and 6 bases from J, with 18 bases between. The V gene's germline CDR1 is SGDLS and CDR2 YYNGEE. CDR3 amino acids: CASSPQAGSLDTQYF. The CDR3 bases are TGTGCCAGCAGCCCCCAGGCGGGGAGCTTGGATACGCAGTATTTT.

The V gene is TRBV6-1, the J gene TRBJ2-3; weak D call: TRBD2 (6 bases). Trimming left V 2 bases short and J 6 bases short, with 21 bases between. The CDR3 is made up of 17 amino acids. Looked up from germline, CDR1 is MNHNS and CDR2 is SASEGT. The CDR3 reads CASSETPLGGMPDTQYF. The CDR3 DNA reads as TGTGCCAGCAGTGAAACACCCCTGGGAGGAATGCCGGATACGCAGTATTTT.

The rearrangement joins TRBV27 to TRBJ1-4; 10 nucleotides line up with TRBD1. The V gene end was trimmed by 6 bases and the J gene end by 7 bases; junction bases not matched to a gene: 5. The germline V gene encodes CDR1 MNHEY and CDR2 SMNVEV (reference sequence). This CDR3 comprises 14 residues. CDR3 in amino acids: CASRPDRGSEKLFF. The CDR3 nucleotides read TGTGCCAGCAGGCCGGACAGGGGGAGTGAAAAACTGTTTTTT. Full variable domain (missing parts from reference TRBV27 and TRBJ1-4): EAQVTQNPRYLITVTGKKLTVTCSQNMNHEYMSWYRQDPGLGLRQIYYSMNVEVTDKGDVPEGYKVSRKEKRNFPLILESPSPNQTSLYFCASRPDRGSEKLFFGSGTQLSVL.

The chain uses TRBV5-4 and TRBJ2-1, with D possibly being TRBD2 (6 bases). CDR3 length: 14 residues. V lost 0 bases, J lost 9 bases, and 13 bases lay in between. CDR1 SGHNT and CDR2 YYREEE come from the germline V gene (reference sequence). The CDR3 sequence is CASSLELAGVEQFF. In DNA, the CDR3 is TGTGCCAGCAGCTTGGAACTAGCCGGTGTTGAGCAGTTCTTC.

The chain employs TRBV29-1 and TRBJ1-1; 7 bases agree with TRBD1. Trimming removed 3 bases from V and 0 bases from J; junction bases left unmatched: 4. The CDR3 length is 14 residues. CDR1 is SQVTM and CDR2 is ANQGSEA in the germline V gene. The CDR3 region is CSVEGQRMNTEAFF. CDR3 in DNA: TGCAGCGTTGAGGGACAGCGGATGAACACTGAAGCTTTCTTT. Complete variable domain (other parts from reference TRBV29-1 and TRBJ1-1): SAVISQKPSRDICQRGTSLTIQCQVDSQVTMMFWYRQQPGQSLTLIATANQGSEATYESGFVIDKFPISRPNLTFSTLTVSNMSPEDSSIYLCSVEGQRMNTEAFFGQGTRLTVV.

This chain's CDR3 is CASSSSRGQETQYF. CDR3 bases: TGTGCCAGCTCATCCAGCAGGGGCCAAGAGACCCAGTACTTC. The gene calls are TRBV18 and TRBJ2-5; perhaps TRBD1 as D (6 bases). Trimming shortened V by 5 bases and J by 1 base, and 11 bases separated the two germline ends. The CDR3 sequence is 14 residues long. Germline V gene sequence: CDR1 KGHSH, CDR2 LQKENI.

This chain joins TRBV7-9 and TRBJ2-5, with 9 bases fitting TRBD2. The germline CDR1 and CDR2 sequences are SEHNR and FQNEAQ (reference sequence). CDR3 length: 15 residues. V trimming: 1 base; J trimming: 5 bases; junction bases outside the gene matches: 5. The CDR3 sequence: CASSLVLAGWETQYF. The CDR3, as DNA: TGTGCCAGCAGCTTAGTTCTAGCGGGGTGGGAGACCCAGTACTTC.

This chain joins TRBV30 and TRBJ2-4; D possibly corresponds to TRBD2 (7 bases). From germline, CDR1 is GTSNPN and CDR2 SVGIG (reference sequence). The CDR3 is 16 amino acids. V was shortened by 2 bases and J by 3 bases, with 17 bases between the two germline ends. The CDR3 DNA follows: TGTGCCTGGAGTCTGCGGGGGCTCATGGACAAAAACATTCAGTACTTC. It yields the protein CAWSLRGLMDKNIQYF.